The entry that follows covers one T cell receptor (beta chain) sequence. Antigen specificity is unknown. Repertoires were generated with immunoSEQ multiplex PCR, while TCRdb's copy carries only in-frame clones and drops some. The sample consists of about 2.4 million clones, over 85% of them appearing once. This entry comes from a study of shared clonotypes between healthy human individuals. The wider study: The donor pool was made up of two women and a few men aged 18 to 49. Points from the study as a whole: Sampling included only blood; tissue repertoires likely differ. For naive CD4 cells, around 5.1% of clonotypes were shared across a handful of donors. Naive subsets, compared against memory subsets, generally had larger estimated richness values.

V lost 7 bases to trimming and J lost 1 base, with 11 bases between them. From germline, CDR1 is LNHDA and CDR2 SQIVND (reference sequence). This CDR3 has 15 amino acids. The sample was naive CD4+ T cells from PBMCs. Subset defined: CD45RA+ positively selected. This rearrangement joins TRBV19 to TRBJ2-6; maybe TRBD2 (6 bases). The TCR comes from a man aged 18 to 30 in good health. Some clones in this sample may be carry-over from other donors' samples. CDR3 protein: CASKGLPSGANVLTF. The CDR3 bases are TGTGCCAGTAAGGGACTTCCTTCTGGGGCCAACGTCCTGACTTTC.